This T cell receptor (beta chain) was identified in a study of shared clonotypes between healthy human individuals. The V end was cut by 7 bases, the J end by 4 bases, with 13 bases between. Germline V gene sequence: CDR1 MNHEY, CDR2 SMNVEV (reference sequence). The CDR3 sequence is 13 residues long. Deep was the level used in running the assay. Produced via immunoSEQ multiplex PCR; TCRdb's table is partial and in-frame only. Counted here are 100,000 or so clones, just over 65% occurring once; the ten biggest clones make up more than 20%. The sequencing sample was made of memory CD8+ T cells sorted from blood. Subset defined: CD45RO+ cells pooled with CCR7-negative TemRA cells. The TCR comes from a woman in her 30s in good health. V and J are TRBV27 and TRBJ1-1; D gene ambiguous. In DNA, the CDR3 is TGTGCCAGCACCCACGAGGGAGGCACTGAAGCTTTCTTT. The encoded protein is CASTHEGGTEAFF.